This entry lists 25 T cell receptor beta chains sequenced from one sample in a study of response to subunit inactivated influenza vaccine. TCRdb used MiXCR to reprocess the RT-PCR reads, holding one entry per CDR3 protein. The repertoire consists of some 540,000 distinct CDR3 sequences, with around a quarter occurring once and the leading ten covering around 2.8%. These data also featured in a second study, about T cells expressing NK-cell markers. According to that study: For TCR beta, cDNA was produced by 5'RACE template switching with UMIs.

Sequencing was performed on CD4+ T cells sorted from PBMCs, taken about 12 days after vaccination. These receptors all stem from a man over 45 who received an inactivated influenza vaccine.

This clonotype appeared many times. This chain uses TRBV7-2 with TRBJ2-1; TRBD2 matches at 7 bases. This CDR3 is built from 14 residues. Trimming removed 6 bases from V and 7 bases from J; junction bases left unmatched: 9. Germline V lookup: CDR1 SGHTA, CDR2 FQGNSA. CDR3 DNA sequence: TGTGCCAGCAGAGAAAGCGGGATTTATAATGAGCAGTTCTTC. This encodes CASRESGIYNEQFF. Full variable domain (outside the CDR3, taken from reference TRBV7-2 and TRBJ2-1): GAGVSQSPSNKVTEKGKDVELRCDPISGHTALYWYRQSLGQGLEFLIYFQGNSAPDKSGLPSDRFSAERTGGSVSTLTIQRTQQEDSAVYLCASRESGIYNEQFFGPGTRLTVL.

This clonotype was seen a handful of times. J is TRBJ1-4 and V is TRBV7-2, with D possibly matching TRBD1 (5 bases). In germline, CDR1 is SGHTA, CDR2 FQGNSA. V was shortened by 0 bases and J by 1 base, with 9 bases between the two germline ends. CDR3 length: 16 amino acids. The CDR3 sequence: CASSLAQGLTNEKLFF. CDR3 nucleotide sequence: TGTGCCAGCAGCTTAGCCCAGGGCCTAACTAATGAAAAACTGTTTTTT.

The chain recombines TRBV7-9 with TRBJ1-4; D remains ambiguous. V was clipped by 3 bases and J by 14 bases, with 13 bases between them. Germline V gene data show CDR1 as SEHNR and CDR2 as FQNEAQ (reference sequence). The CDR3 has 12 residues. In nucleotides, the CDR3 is TGTGCCAGCAGCTTTGAGACCCCGGATCTGTTTTTT. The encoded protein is CASSFETPDLFF.

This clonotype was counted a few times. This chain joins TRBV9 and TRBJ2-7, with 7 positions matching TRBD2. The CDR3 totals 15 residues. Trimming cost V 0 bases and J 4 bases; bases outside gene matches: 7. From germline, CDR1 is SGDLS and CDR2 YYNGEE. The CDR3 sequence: CASSVGSSGSYEQYF. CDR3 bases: TGTGCCAGCAGCGTAGGCTCTAGCGGCTCGTACGAGCAGTACTTC.

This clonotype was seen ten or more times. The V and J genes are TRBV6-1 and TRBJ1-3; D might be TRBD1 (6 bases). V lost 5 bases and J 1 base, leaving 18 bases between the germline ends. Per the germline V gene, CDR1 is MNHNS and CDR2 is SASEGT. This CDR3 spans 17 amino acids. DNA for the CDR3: TGTGCCAGCAGTCCTGGGACATACCGCTCTTCTGGAAACACCATATATTTT. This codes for CASSPGTYRSSGNTIYF.

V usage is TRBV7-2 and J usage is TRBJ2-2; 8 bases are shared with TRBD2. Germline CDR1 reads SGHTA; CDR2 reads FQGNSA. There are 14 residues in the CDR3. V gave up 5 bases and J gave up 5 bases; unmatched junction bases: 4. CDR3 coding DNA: TGTGCCAGCAGCGGACTAGCCGCGACCGGGGAGCTGTTTTTT. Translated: CASSGLAATGELFF.

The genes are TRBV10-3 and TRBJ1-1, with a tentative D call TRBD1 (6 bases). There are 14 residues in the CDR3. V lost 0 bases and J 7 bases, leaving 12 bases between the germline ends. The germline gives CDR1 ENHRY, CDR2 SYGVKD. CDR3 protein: CAISESSGGVEAFF. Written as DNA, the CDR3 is TGTGCCATCAGTGAGTCCTCGGGGGGCGTTGAAGCTTTCTTT.

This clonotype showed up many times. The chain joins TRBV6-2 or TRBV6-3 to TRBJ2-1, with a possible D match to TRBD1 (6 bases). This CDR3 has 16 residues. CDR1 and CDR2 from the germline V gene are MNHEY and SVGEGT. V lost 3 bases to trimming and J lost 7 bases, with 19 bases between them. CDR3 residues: CASSYSQGGLGNEQFF. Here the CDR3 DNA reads TGTGCCAGCAGTTATTCCCAAGGGGGTCTGGGTAATGAGCAGTTCTTC.

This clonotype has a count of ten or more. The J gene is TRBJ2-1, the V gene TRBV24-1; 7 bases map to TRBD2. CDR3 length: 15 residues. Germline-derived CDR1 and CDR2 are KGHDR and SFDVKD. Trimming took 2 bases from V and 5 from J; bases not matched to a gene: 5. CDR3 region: CATSDSSGIHNEQFF. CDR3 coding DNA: TGTGCCACCAGTGATTCCAGCGGGATACACAATGAGCAGTTCTTC.

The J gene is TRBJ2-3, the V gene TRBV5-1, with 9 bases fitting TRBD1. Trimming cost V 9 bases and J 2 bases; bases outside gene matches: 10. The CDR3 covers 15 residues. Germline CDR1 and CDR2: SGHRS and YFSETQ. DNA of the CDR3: TGCGCCACCAGGACAGGGGTCCCATCCACAGATACGCAGTATTTT. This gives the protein CATRTGVPSTDTQYF. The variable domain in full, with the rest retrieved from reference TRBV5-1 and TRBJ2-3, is KAGVTQTPRYLIKTRGQQVTLSCSPISGHRSVSWYQQTPGQGLQFLFEYFSETQRNKGNFPGRFSGRQFSNSRSEMNVSTLELGDSALYLCATRTGVPSTDTQYFGPGTRLTVL.

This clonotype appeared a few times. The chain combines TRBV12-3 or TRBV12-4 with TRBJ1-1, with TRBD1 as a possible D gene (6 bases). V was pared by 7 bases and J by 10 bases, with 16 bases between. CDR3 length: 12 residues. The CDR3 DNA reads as TGTGCCAGCACCGACGACAGGACGGGAGCTTTCTTT. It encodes CASTDDRTGAFF.

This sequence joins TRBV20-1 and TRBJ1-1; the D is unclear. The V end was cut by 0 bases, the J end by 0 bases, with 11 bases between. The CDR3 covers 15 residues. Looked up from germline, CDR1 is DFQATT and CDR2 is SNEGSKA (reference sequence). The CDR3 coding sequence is TGCAGTGCTAGAGAGGGCGCTCTCATGAACACTGAAGCTTTCTTT. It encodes CSAREGALMNTEAFF.

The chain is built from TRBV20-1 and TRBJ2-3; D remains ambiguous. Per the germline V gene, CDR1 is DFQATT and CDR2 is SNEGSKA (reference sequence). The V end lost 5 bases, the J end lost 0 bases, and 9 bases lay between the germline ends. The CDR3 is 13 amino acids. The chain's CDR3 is CSAFPGSTDTQYF. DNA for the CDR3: TGCAGTGCTTTCCCTGGCAGCACAGATACGCAGTATTTT.

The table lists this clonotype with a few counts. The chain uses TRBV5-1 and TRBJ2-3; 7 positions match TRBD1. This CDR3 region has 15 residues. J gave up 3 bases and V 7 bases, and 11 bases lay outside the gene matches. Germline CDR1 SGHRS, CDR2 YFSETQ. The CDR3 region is CASSLGRGFTDTQYF. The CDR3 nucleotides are TGCGCCAGCTCGCTCGGCAGGGGGTTTACAGATACGCAGTATTTT.

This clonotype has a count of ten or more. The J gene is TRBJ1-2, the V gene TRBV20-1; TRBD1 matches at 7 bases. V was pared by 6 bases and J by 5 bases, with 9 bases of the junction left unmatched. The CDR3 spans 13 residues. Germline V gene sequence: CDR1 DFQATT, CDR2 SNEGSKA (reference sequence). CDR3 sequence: CSAGAQGQYGYTF. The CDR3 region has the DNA TGCAGTGCGGGGGCACAGGGGCAATATGGCTACACCTTC.

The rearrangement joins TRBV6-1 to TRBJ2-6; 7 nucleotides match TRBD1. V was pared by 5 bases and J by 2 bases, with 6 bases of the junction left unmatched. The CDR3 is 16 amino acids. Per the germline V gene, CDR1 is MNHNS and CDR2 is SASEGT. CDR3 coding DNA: TGTGCCAGCAGTATGACAGGGAGAGCTGGGGCCAACGTCCTGACTTTC. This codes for CASSMTGRAGANVLTF.

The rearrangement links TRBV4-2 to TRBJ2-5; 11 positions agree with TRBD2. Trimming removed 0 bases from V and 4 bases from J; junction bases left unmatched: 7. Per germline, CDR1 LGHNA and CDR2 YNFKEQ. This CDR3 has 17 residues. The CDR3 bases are TGTGCCAGCAGCCAAGAAGGGACTAGCGGTCGGGTAGAGACCCAGTACTTC. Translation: CASSQEGTSGRVETQYF.

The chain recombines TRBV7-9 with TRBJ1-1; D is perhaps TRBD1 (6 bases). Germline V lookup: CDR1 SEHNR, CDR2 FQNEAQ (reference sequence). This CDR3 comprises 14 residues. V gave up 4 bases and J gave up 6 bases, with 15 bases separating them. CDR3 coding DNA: TGTGCCAGCAGCTACGGGACAAAGGGCGCTGAAGCTTTCTTT. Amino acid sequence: CASSYGTKGAEAFF.

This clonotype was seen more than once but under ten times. The CDR3 nucleotides read TGCAGTGCCATAGCTCCCTTCGGAGTTCGGGACACGAACTATGGCTACACCTTC. As protein: CSAIAPFGVRDTNYGYTF. The chain couples TRBV20-1 to TRBJ1-2; D is perhaps TRBD1 (6 bases). The CDR3 spans 18 residues. Between the trimmed V and J ends, which lost 6 bases and 2 bases, there was a span of 28 bases. Germline V gene sequence: CDR1 DFQATT, CDR2 SNEGSKA (reference sequence).

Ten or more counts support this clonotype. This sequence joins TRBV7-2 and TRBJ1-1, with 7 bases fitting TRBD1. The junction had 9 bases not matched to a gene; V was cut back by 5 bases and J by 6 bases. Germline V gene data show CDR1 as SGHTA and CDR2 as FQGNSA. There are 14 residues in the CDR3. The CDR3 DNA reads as TGTGCCAGCAGCCGAGAGACAGGGCTCCCTGAAGCTTTCTTT. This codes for CASSRETGLPEAFF.

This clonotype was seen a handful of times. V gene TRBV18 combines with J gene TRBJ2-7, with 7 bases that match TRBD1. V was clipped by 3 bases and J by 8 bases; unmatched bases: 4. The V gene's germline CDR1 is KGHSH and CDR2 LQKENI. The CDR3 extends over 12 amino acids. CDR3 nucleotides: TGTGCCAGCTCACCGGGACAGACGAAGCAGTACTTC. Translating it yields CASSPGQTKQYF.

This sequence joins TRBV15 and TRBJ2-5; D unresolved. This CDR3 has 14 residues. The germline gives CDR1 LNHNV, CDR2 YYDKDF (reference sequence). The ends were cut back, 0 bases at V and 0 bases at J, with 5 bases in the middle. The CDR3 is CATSREENQETQYF. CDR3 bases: TGTGCCACCAGCAGAGAGGAAAACCAAGAGACCCAGTACTTC.

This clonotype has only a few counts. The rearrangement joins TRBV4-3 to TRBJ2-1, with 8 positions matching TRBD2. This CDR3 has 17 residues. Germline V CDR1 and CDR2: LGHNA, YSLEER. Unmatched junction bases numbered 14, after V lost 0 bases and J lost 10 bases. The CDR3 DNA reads TGCGCCAGCAGCCAAGAGTTGCGGGGGGACCTTAATCGGGAGCAGTTCTTC. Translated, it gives CASSQELRGDLNREQFF.

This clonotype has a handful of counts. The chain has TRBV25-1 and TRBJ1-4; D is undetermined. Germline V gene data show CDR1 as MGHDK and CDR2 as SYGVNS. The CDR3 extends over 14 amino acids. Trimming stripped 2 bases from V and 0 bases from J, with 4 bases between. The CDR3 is CASSEDSTNEKLFF. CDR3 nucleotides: TGTGCCAGCAGTGAAGACTCAACTAATGAAAAACTGTTTTTT.

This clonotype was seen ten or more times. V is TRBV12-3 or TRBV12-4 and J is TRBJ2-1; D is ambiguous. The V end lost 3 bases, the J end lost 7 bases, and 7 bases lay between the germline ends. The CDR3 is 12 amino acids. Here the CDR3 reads CASSFSPNEQFF. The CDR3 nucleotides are TGTGCCAGCAGTTTTTCCCCGAATGAGCAGTTCTTC.